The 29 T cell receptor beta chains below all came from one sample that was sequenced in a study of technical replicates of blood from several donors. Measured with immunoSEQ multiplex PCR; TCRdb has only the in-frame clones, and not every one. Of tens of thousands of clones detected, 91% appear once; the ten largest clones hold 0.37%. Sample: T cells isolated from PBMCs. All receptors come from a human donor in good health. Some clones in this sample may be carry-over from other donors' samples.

The DNA of the CDR3 is TGTGCCAGCAGCTTTTCCCGGGGAGATGAGCAGTTCTTC. Protein: CASSFSRGDEQFF. V gene TRBV11-3 combines with J gene TRBJ2-1, with D tentatively TRBD2 (5 bases). Germline V CDR1 and CDR2: SGHNT, YENEEA. The CDR3 runs to 13 residues. V was cut by 3 bases and J by 8 bases, with 11 bases left in between. Supplemented by reference TRBV11-3 and TRBJ2-1, the full variable domain reads EAGVVQSPRYKIIEKKQPVAFWCNPISGHNTLYWYLQNLGQGPELLIRYENEEAVDDSQLPKDRFSAERLKGVDSTLKIQPAELGDSAVYLCASSFSRGDEQFFGPGTRLTVL.

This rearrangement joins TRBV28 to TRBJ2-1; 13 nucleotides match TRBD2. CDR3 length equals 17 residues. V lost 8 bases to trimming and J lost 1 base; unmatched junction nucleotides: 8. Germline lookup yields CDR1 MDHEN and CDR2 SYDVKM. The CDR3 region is CASGLAGAKSSYNEQFF. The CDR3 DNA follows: TGTGCCAGCGGACTAGCGGGAGCAAAATCTTCCTACAATGAGCAGTTCTTC.

Here the CDR3 DNA reads TGTGCCACCAGCAGACTAGGGGGGGAGGATACGCAGTATTTT. Its protein is CATSRLGGEDTQYF. The chain links TRBV15 to TRBJ2-3, with D tentatively TRBD2 (7 bases). The CDR3 totals 14 residues. Germline V CDR1 and CDR2: LNHNV, YYDKDF (reference sequence). V shed 2 bases and J shed 6 bases, with 12 bases lying between them.

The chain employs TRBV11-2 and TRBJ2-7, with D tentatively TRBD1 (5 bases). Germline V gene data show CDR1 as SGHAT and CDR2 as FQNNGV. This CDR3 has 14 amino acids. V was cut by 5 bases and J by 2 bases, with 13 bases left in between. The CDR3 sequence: CASSPQTGTYEQYF. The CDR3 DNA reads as TGTGCCAGCAGCCCCCAAACAGGAACCTACGAGCAGTACTTC.

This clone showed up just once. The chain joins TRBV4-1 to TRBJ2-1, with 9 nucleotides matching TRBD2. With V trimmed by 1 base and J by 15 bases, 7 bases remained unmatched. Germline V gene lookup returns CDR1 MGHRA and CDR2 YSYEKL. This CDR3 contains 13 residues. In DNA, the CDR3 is TGCGCCAGCAGCCAAGTACCCAGCGGGAGGCTGTTCTTC. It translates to CASSQVPSGRLFF.

The CDR3 is CASARSSYNEQFF. CDR3 sequence (DNA): TGTGCCAGCGCAAGGAGCTCCTACAATGAGCAGTTCTTC. This chain uses TRBV19 with TRBJ2-1; no reliable D call. In germline, CDR1 is LNHDA, CDR2 SQIVND (reference sequence). The CDR3 is 13 residues long. Trimming pared 9 bases from V and 0 bases from J, leaving 9 bases between.

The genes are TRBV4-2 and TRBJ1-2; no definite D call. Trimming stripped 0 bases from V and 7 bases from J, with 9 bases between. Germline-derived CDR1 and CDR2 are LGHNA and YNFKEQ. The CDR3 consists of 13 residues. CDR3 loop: CASSQDSPGGYTF. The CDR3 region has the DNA TGTGCCAGCAGCCAAGACAGCCCGGGTGGCTACACCTTC.

The CDR3 protein is CASSQGLAGGLYNEQFF. For the CDR3, the DNA is TGCGCCAGCAGCCAGGGGCTAGCGGGAGGGCTCTACAATGAGCAGTTCTTC. The V and J genes are TRBV4-1 and TRBJ2-1, with TRBD2 identical over 12 bases. The CDR3 loop spans 17 amino acids. CDR1 MGHRA and CDR2 YSYEKL come from the germline V gene. The V and J ends lost 3 bases and 3 bases, in that order; junction bases with no gene match: 6.

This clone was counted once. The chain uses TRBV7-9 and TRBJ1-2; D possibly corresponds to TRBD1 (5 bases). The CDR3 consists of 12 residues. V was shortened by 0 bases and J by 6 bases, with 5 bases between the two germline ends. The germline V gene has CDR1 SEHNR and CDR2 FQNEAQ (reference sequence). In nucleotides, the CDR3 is TGTGCCAGCAGCTTAGCGACAGATGGCTACACCTTC. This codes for CASSLATDGYTF.

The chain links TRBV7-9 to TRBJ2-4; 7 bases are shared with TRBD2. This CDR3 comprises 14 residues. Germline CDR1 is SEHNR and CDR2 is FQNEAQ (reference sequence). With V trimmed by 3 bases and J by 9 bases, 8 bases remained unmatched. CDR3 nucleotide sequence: TGTGCCAGCAGCTTCTTGGGCACTAGCGCCATTCAGTACTTC. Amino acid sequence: CASSFLGTSAIQYF.

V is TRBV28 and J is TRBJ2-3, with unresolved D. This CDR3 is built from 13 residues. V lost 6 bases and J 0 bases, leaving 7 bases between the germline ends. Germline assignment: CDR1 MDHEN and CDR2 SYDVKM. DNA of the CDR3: TGTGCCAGCAGCGTATCTAGCACAGATACGCAGTATTTT. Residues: CASSVSSTDTQYF.

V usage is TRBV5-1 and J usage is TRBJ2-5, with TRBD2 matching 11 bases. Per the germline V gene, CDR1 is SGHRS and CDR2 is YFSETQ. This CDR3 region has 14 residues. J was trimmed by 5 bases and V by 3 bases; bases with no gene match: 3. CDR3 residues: CASSYGTSGETQYF. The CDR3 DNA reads TGCGCCAGCAGCTACGGGACTAGCGGTGAGACCCAGTACTTC.

The CDR3: CASSLAPWELFF. The CDR3 nucleotides read TGTGCCAGCAGCTTAGCCCCCTGGGAGCTGTTTTTT. The rearrangement uses TRBV11-2 and TRBJ2-2; D is unclear. This CDR3 has 12 residues. V dropped 1 base and J dropped 9 bases, with 6 bases sitting between them. Germline V gives CDR1 SGHAT, CDR2 FQNNGV.

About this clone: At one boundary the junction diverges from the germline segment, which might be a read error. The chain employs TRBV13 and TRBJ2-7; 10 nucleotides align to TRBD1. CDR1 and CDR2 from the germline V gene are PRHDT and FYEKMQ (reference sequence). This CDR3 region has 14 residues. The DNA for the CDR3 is TGTGCCAGCAGGAAGACAGGGGGCAGGTACGAGCATTACTTC. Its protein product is CASRKTGGRYEHYF.

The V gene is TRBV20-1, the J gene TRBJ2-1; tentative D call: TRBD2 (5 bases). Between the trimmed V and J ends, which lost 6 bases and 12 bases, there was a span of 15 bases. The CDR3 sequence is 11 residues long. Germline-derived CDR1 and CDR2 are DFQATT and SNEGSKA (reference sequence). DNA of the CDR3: TGCAGTGCCGATGGACTGACAAGGCAGTTCTTC. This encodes CSADGLTRQFF.

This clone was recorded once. The CDR3 nucleotides are TGTGCCAGCAGCTTGAAGGGGGCGAGGACTGAAGCTTTCTTT. It encodes CASSLKGARTEAFF. The chain combines TRBV5-4 with TRBJ1-1, with 7 bases fitting TRBD1. CDR1 and CDR2 (germline): SGHNT, YYREEE (reference sequence). Trimming took 1 base from V and 5 from J; bases not matched to a gene: 5. CDR3 length: 14 amino acids.

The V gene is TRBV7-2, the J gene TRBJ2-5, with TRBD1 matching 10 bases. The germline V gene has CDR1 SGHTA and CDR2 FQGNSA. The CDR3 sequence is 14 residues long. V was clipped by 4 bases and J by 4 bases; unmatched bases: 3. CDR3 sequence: CASSSRTGGETQYF. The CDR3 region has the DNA TGTGCCAGCAGCTCCCGGACAGGGGGAGAGACCCAGTACTTC.

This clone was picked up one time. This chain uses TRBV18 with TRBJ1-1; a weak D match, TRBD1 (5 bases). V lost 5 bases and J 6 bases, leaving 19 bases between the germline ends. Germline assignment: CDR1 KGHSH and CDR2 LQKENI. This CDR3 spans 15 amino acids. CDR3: CASSSETWSGSEAFF. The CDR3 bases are TGTGCCAGCTCAAGCGAGACTTGGTCAGGGTCTGAAGCTTTCTTT.

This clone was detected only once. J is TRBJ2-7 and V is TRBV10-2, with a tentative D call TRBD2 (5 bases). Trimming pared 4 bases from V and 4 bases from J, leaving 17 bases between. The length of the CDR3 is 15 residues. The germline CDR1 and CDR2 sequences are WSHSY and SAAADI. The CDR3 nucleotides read TGCGCCAGCAGTGCCCTCCAACTAGAACTTTACGAGCAGTACTTC. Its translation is CASSALQLELYEQYF.

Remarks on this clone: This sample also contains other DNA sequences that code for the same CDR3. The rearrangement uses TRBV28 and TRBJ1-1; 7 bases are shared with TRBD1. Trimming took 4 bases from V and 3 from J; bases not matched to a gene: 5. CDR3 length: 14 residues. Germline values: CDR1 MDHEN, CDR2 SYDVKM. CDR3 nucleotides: TGTGCCAGCAGTTCGGGGCAGGGGGACACTGAAGCTTTCTTT. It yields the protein CASSSGQGDTEAFF.

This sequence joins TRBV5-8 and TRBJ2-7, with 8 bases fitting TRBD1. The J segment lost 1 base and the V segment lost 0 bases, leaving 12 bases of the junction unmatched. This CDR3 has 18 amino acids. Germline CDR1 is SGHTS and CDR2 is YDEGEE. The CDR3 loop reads CASSLEAGGSLRSYEQYF. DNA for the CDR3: TGTGCCAGCAGCTTGGAGGCAGGGGGCAGTTTAAGGTCCTACGAGCAGTACTTC.

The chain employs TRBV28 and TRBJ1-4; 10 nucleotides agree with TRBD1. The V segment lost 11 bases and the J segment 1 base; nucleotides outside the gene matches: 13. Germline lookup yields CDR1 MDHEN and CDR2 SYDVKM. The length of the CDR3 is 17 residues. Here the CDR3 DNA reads TGTGCCGTCCCCGGGACAGGGGCGTCAGGAACTAATGAAAAACTGTTTTTT. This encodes CAVPGTGASGTNEKLFF. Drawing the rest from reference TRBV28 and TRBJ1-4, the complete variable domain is DVKVTQSSRYLVKRTGEKVFLECVQDMDHENMFWYRQDPGLGLRLIYFSYDVKMKEKGDIPEGYSVSREKKERFSLILESASTNQTSMYLCAVPGTGASGTNEKLFFGSGTQLSVL.

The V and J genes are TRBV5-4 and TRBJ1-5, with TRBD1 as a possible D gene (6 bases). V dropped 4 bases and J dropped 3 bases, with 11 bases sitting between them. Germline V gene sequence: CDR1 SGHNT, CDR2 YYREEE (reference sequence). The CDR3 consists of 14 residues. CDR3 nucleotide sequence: TGTGCCAGCAGCGGGGACACCCCCAATCAGCCCCAGCATTTT. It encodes CASSGDTPNQPQHF.

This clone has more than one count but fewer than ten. In nucleotides, the CDR3 is TGCAGCGTTAAGACAGGGGAATATGGCTACACCTTC. This gives the protein CSVKTGEYGYTF. The chain carries TRBV29-1 and TRBJ1-2, with TRBD1 matching 8 bases. Germline V gives CDR1 SQVTM, CDR2 ANQGSEA. This CDR3 has 12 residues. Trimming took 5 bases from V and 5 from J; bases not matched to a gene: 4.

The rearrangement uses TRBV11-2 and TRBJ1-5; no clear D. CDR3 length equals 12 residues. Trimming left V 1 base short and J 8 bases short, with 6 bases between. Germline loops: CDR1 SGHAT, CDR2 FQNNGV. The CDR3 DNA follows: TGTGCCAGCAGCTTAGGGCAGGAGCCCCAGCATTTT. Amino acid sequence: CASSLGQEPQHF. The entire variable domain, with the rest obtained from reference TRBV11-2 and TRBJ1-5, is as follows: EAGVAQSPRYKIIEKRQSVAFWCNPISGHATLYWYQQILGQGPKLLIQFQNNGVVDDSQLPKDRFSAERLKGVDSTLKIQPAKLEDSAVYLCASSLGQEPQHFGDGTRLSIL.

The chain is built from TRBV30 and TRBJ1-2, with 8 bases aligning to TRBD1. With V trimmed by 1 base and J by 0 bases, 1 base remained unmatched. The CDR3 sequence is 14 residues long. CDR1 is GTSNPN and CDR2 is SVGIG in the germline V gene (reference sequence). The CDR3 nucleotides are TGTGCCTGGAGTGGGGACAGGACTAACTATGGCTACACCTTC. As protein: CAWSGDRTNYGYTF.

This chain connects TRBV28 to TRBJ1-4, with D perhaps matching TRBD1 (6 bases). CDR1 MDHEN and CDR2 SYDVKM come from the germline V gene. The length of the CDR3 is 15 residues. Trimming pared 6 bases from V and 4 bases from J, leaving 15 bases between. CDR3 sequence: CASSPGDTFNEKLFF. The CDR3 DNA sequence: TGTGCCAGCAGCCCCGGGGACACCTTTAATGAAAAACTGTTTTTT.

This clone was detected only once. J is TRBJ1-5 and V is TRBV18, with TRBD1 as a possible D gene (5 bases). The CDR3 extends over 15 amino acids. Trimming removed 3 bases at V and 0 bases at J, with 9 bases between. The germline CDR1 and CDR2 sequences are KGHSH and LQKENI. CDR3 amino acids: CASSPTESSNQPQHF. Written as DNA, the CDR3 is TGTGCCAGCTCACCGACAGAGAGTAGCAATCAGCCCCAGCATTTT. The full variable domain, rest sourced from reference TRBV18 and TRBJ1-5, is NAGVMQNPRHLVRRRGQEARLRCSPMKGHSHVYWYRQLPEEGLKFMVYLQKENIIDESGMPKERFSAEFPKEGPSILRIQQVVRGDSAAYFCASSPTESSNQPQHFGDGTRLSIL.

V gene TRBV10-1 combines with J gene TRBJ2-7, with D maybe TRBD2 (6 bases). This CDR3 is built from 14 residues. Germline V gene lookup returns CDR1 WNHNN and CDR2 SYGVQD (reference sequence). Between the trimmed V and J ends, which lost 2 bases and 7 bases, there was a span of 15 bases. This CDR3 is CASSEAGTSGEQYF. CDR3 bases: TGCGCCAGCAGTGAGGCGGGAACGTCGGGGGAGCAGTACTTC.